The 13 T cell receptor beta chains below were found in one sample sequenced in a study of T cell clonotyping in hematopoietic cell transplantation. Noted time point: recipient sample about 28 days before transplant, after cytoreduction. Generated by immunoSEQ multiplex PCR, the TCRdb table keeps only in-frame clones and is missing some. The data hold about 13,000 clones, with around four fifths observed a single time. Sequencing used peripheral blood mononuclear cells, obtained before stem cell transplant. These receptor sequences come from a man aged 60-69 years with acute myeloid leukemia. Some clones in this sample may be carry-over from other donors' samples.

The chain combines TRBV7-2 with TRBJ2-5; perhaps TRBD1 as D (7 bases). The CDR3 totals 15 residues. Per germline, CDR1 SGHTA and CDR2 FQGNSA. The V end was cut by 5 bases, the J end by 4 bases, with 17 bases between. The CDR3 sequence: CASSQRQGGGETQYF. The CDR3 region has the DNA TGTGCCAGCAGCCAAAGACAGGGAGGAGGAGAGACCCAGTACTTC.

The chain carries TRBV5-1 and TRBJ2-5; TRBD1 agrees at 10 bases. With 1 base clipped from V and 3 bases from J, the junction kept 3 bases outside the gene matches. The CDR3 has 15 residues. Germline-derived CDR1 and CDR2 are SGHRS and YFSETQ. The CDR3 DNA reads as TGCGCCAGCAGCTTGACCGGGACAGGGGAAGAGACCCAGTACTTC. Translated, it gives CASSLTGTGEETQYF.

There are a few counts of this clone. This chain links TRBV5-1 with TRBJ2-1; D possibly corresponds to TRBD2 (7 bases). Germline values: CDR1 SGHRS, CDR2 YFSETQ. The CDR3 loop spans 13 amino acids. V lost 10 bases and J lost 9, with 20 bases in between. The CDR3, as DNA: TGCGCCGGAACAGGGAACTGGGAGGGTGAGCAGTTCTTC. Protein sequence: CAGTGNWEGEQFF.

The CDR3: CATSDRTAYNEQFF. For the CDR3, the DNA is TGTGCCACCAGCGACCGGACAGCCTACAATGAGCAGTTCTTC. The chain couples TRBV15 to TRBJ2-1; weak D call: TRBD1 (6 bases). The ends were cut back, 5 bases at V and 2 bases at J, with 10 bases in the middle. This CDR3 region has 14 residues. Germline CDR1 and CDR2: LNHNV and YYDKDF (reference sequence).

This clone was counted once. The chain couples TRBV6-1 to TRBJ1-3, with D possibly being TRBD1 (6 bases). The length of the CDR3 is 14 residues. Germline V CDR1 and CDR2: MNHNS, SASEGT. V shed 7 bases and J shed 4 bases, with 14 bases lying between them. Here the CDR3 reads CASTRGATGNTIYF. The CDR3 DNA sequence: TGTGCCAGCACTAGGGGGGCAACCGGAAACACCATATATTTT.

The chain combines TRBV10-3 with TRBJ2-7; D is perhaps TRBD1 (6 bases). CDR1 ENHRY and CDR2 SYGVKD come from the germline V gene. V was shortened by 4 bases and J by 0 bases, with 13 bases between the two germline ends. The CDR3 extends over 15 amino acids. The CDR3, as DNA: TGTGCCATCAGTGGGCTGGACAGCAGCTCCTACGAGCAGTACTTC. Translated: CAISGLDSSSYEQYF.

CDR3 sequence (DNA): TGTGCCAGCAACCGCCTTGGACAAGGCTACGAGCAGTACTTC. It is translated as CASNRLGQGYEQYF. The J gene is TRBJ2-7, the V gene TRBV6-5, with D possibly being TRBD1 (5 bases). The CDR3 is 14 residues long. Trimming took 7 bases from V and 3 from J, leaving 16 bases between them. Germline CDR1 and CDR2: MNHEY and SVGAGI.

This clone was detected only once. A junction end diverges from the germline sequence, so it may reflect a read error. The chain joins TRBV7-7 to TRBJ2-1; D is undetermined. Germline V CDR1 and CDR2: SSHAT, FNYEAQ (reference sequence). CDR3 length equals 15 residues. The CDR3 sequence is CASSLGTASYNEQFF. The CDR3 region has the DNA TGTGCTAGCAGCTTAGGTACCGCTTCCTACAATGAGCAGTTCTTC.

The genes are TRBV5-4 and TRBJ2-1; TRBD2 agrees at 10 bases. V lost 4 bases and J lost 1; bases outside the gene matches: 5. The CDR3 has 16 amino acids. The germline V gene encodes CDR1 SGHNT and CDR2 YYREEE (reference sequence). CDR3 residues: CASSVGSGRSYNEQFF. In DNA form, the CDR3 reads TGTGCCAGCAGCGTGGGTAGCGGGAGGTCCTACAATGAGCAGTTCTTC.

V is TRBV5-6 and J is TRBJ2-7; no reliable D call. The CDR3 sequence is 12 residues long. Germline V gene lookup returns CDR1 SGHDT and CDR2 YYEEEE. Between the trimmed V and J ends, which lost 0 bases and 1 base, there was a span of 2 bases. CDR3 amino acids: CASSLASYEQYF. The CDR3, as DNA: TGTGCCAGCAGCTTGGCTTCCTACGAGCAGTACTTC.

The genes are TRBV9 and TRBJ1-6, with 8 bases that match TRBD1. Germline-derived CDR1 and CDR2 are SGDLS and YYNGEE. The V gene end was trimmed by 3 bases and the J gene end by 9 bases; junction bases not matched to a gene: 11. There are 16 residues in the CDR3. The DNA of the CDR3 is TGTGCCAGCAGCGCCTCAGGGGGCAATGACGGTTCACCCCTCCACTTT. Amino acids: CASSASGGNDGSPLHF.

The V call is TRBV7-8, the J call TRBJ2-2; D gene ambiguous. The germline V and J ends were trimmed by 1 base and 7 bases, with 4 bases remaining between them. Per germline, CDR1 SGHVS and CDR2 FQNEAQ. The CDR3 loop spans 12 amino acids. CDR3 sequence: CASSLVGGELFF. DNA for the CDR3: TGTGCCAGCAGCTTAGTTGGCGGGGAGCTGTTTTTT.

The chain carries TRBV29-1 and TRBJ1-2, with D uncertain. Trimming left V 6 bases short and J 8 bases short, with 16 bases between. The CDR3 totals 12 residues. Germline V gene lookup returns CDR1 SQVTM and CDR2 ANQGSEA. The CDR3 DNA reads as TGCAGCGTCCTCCCAGTGGTAGGAGGCTACACCTTC. Protein: CSVLPVVGGYTF.